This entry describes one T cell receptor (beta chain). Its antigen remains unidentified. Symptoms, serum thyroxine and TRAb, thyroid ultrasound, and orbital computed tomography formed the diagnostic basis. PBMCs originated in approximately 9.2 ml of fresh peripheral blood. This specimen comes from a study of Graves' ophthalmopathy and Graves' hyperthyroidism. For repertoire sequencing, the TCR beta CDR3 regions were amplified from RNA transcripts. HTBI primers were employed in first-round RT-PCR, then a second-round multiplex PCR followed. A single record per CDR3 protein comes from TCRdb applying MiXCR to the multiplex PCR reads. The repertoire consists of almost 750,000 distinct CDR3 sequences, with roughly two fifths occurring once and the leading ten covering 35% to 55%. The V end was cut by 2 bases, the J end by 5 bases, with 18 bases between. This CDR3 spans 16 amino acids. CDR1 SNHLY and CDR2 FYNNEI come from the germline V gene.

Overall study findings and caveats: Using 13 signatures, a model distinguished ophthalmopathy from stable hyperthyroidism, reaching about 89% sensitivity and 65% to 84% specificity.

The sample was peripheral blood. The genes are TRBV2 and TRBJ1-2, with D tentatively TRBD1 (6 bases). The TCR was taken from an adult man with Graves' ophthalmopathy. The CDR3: CASSELLGGLGYGYTF. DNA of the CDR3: TGTGCCAGCAGTGAATTACTAGGGGGTCTGGGATATGGCTACACCTTC.